This T cell receptor (beta chain) stems from a study of regulatory T cells in long-lasting Graves disease. Arm-PCR with iRepertoire HTBI primers amplified the CDR3 regions for these TCR beta libraries. One entry per CDR3 protein results from TCRdb running MiXCR on the multiplex PCR reads. The profile shows 410,000 or so distinct CDR3 sequences, 15% of them singletons. This clonotype was counted between two and nine times. As to time point: newly diagnosed GD, antithyroid drugs for less than 3 months. Scientists built the TCR library using RNA that was extracted from PBMCs. Approximately 9.6 milliliters of peripheral blood were drawn into EDTA tubes. V lost 8 bases and J 2 bases, leaving 16 bases between the germline ends. This CDR3 is 13 amino acids long. Looked up from germline, CDR1 is DFQATT and CDR2 is SNEGSKA (reference sequence). The same sample was also used in a study of T cells in Graves' hyperthyroidism and ophthalmopathy. That study reports: Stable hyperthyroidism: no ophthalmopathy progression over 18 months of follow-up.

Sample: peripheral blood mononuclear cells (PBMCs), taken at new diagnosis, from a patient treated with antithyroid drugs. This TCR came from a young woman with Graves disease. The chain combines TRBV20-1 with TRBJ2-7; perhaps TRBD1 as D (5 bases). CDR3 nucleotide sequence: TGCAGTACCCTAATGGTAGGGGCCTACGAGCAGTACTTC. Translation gives CSTLMVGAYEQYF.